Each of the 6 T cell receptor beta chains below was sequenced from the same sample in a study of T cells in Graves' hyperthyroidism and ophthalmopathy. It was RNA transcripts that yielded the amplified TCR beta CDR3 regions. Carried out on the TCR CDR3, a first-round RT-PCR used the HTBI primer set. TCRdb used MiXCR to reprocess the multiplex PCR reads, holding one entry per CDR3 protein. Counted here are about 360,000 distinct CDR3 sequences, roughly 13% occurring once; the ten biggest clones make up 9.2%. The specimen was blood. The receptors stem from a woman under 30 with Graves' hyperthyroidism.

This clonotype was seen a handful of times. V usage is TRBV28 and J usage is TRBJ2-7, with 8 bases fitting TRBD1. Losses at the gene ends were 9 bases for V and 3 bases for J; bases not matched to a gene: 10. The germline V gene has CDR1 MDHEN and CDR2 SYDVKM. The CDR3 contains 14 residues. The CDR3 nucleotides read TGTGCCAGTTGGACAGGGTCCGGGTTCTACGAGCAGTACTTC. Translation: CASWTGSGFYEQYF.

This clonotype was counted many times. The chain joins TRBV27 to TRBJ2-1; D remains unclear. This CDR3 has 11 residues. Germline CDR1 reads MNHEY; CDR2 reads SMNVEV (reference sequence). V dropped 3 bases and J dropped 8 bases, with 5 bases sitting between them. The CDR3 sequence is CASSFGYEQFF. The CDR3 nucleotides are TGTGCCAGCAGTTTCGGCTATGAGCAGTTCTTC.

This clonotype came up many times. This rearrangement joins TRBV28 to TRBJ1-1; 9 bases agree with TRBD1. The germline CDR1 and CDR2 sequences are MDHEN and SYDVKM. This CDR3 has 15 residues. V shed 5 bases, J shed 3 bases, and the junction held 7 bases outside the gene matches. CDR3 residues: CASSPGTGSHTEAFF. CDR3 in DNA: TGTGCCAGCAGTCCCGGGACAGGGAGCCACACTGAAGCTTTCTTT.

This clonotype was seen ten or more times. V is TRBV20-1 and J is TRBJ2-1, with D unclear. The ends were cut back, 3 bases at V and 7 bases at J, with 10 bases in the middle. Germline V gene lookup returns CDR1 DFQATT and CDR2 SNEGSKA (reference sequence). This CDR3 region has 12 residues. Written as DNA, the CDR3 is TGCAGTGCTAGCGCCATTGCGAATGAGCAGTTCTTC. Amino acids: CSASAIANEQFF.

This clonotype was seen many times. The chain joins TRBV13 to TRBJ2-3, with D possibly TRBD2 on 5 matching bases. Germline V gives CDR1 PRHDT, CDR2 FYEKMQ (reference sequence). With 1 base removed from V and 6 bases from J, the gap between germline ends came to 8 bases. The CDR3 runs 13 residues. The CDR3, as DNA: TGTGCCAGCAGCTTAGTCGGGGAGGATACGCAGTATTTT. This encodes CASSLVGEDTQYF.

This clonotype was seen repeatedly, ten times or more. The V and J genes are TRBV12-3 or TRBV12-4 and TRBJ1-5, with unresolved D. The CDR3 contains 15 residues. V was trimmed by 4 bases and J by 0 bases, leaving 10 bases between them. The CDR3 sequence is CASSSRIFSNQPQHF. CDR3 DNA sequence: TGTGCCAGCAGTTCCAGGATCTTTAGCAATCAGCCCCAGCATTTT.